The rows below give T cell receptor beta chains drawn from one sample of a study of blood T cell repertoires in COVID-19. Libraries were prepared by immunoSEQ multiplex PCR; TCRdb keeps only in-frame clonotypes and omits some of them. The data show 55,000 to 65,000 clones, with roughly 90% seen just once and 5.1% held by the top ten. Sample: peripheral blood. The receptors were sampled from a man older than 75 in a cohort sampled during active COVID-19. Both conserved end residues are part of each CDR3. The D gene is left open where the match is weak. Clone size is shown for a subset of rows, as once, few, many or a class of expanded clone.

few | TRBJ2-1 | TRBD2 | TRBV5-4 | TGTGCCAGCAGCGGGAGGGGTCACTCCTACAATGAGCAGTTCTTC | CASSGRGHSYNEQFF
few | TRBJ1-2 | NA | TRBV29-1 | TGCAGCGTTGAAGGACAGACCTATGGCTACACCTTC | CSVEGQTYGYTF
few | TRBJ2-3 | NA | TRBV6-5 | TGTGCCAGCCTAAGTCTCGGTACGCAGTATTTT | CASLSLGTQYF
NA | TRBJ1-1 | NA | TRBV7-2 | TGTGCCAGCAGCTTAGGGGGCCCGAACACTGAAGCTTTCTTT | CASSLGGPNTEAFF
NA | TRBJ2-2 | NA | TRBV21-1 | TGTGCCAGCAGCCCCCCACGTGGAGGGAACACCGGGGAGCTGTTTTTT | CASSPPRGGNTGELFF
few | TRBJ2-7 | TRBD2 | TRBV11-1 | TGTGCCAGCAGCCACCGATCCGGGAGGTCCTTCTACGAGCAGTACTTC | CASSHRSGRSFYEQYF
NA | TRBJ2-5 | NA | TRBV4-1 | TGCGCCAGCAGCCAAGACCGGGAGACCCAGTACTTC | CASSQDRETQYF
NA | TRBJ1-5 | NA | TRBV6-2/TRBV6-3 | TGTGCCAGCAGTTCCGAGGACAGAGTAACGTATAGCAATCAGCCCCAGCATTTT | CASSSEDRVTYSNQPQHF
NA | TRBJ2-5 | NA | TRBV11-2 | TGTGCCAGCAGCCATGGCGGCCCTCAAGAGACCCAGTACTTC | CASSHGGPQETQYF
NA | TRBJ1-4 | NA | TRBV5-1 | TGCGCCAGCAGCTGGGGGGGCGTAGACAATGAAAAACTGTTTTTT | CASSWGGVDNEKLFF
NA | TRBJ1-2 | TRBD1 | TRBV30 | TGTGCCGCCCACAGGGGGCTTGGCTACACCTTC | CAAHRGLGYTF
NA | TRBJ1-2 | NA | TRBV21-1 | TGTGCCAGCAGCTACCGACAGGGTGGTGGCTACACCTTC | CASSYRQGGGYTF
NA | TRBJ2-7 | TRBD2 | TRBV11-2 | TGTGCCAGCAGCATGGGGACTAGCGGGAGGACGAAGCAGTACTTC | CASSMGTSGRTKQYF
NA | TRBJ2-2 | TRBD2 | TRBV5-8 | TGTGCCAGCAGCTGGGGGCCGGGACTAGCGTATATCGGGGAGCTGTTTTTT | CASSWGPGLAYIGELFF
NA | TRBJ2-3 | TRBD2 | TRBV9 | TGTGCCAGCAGCTTTAGCGGGAGTGTAACAGATACGCAGTATTTT | CASSFSGSVTDTQYF
NA | TRBJ1-4 | NA | TRBV5-5 | TGTGCCAGCAGCTTGGGCAGTTTTAATGAAAAACTGTTTTTT | CASSLGSFNEKLFF
many | TRBJ2-7 | NA | TRBV7-9 | TGTGCCAGCAGCTTAGTGTCGGCAGGGGCAGGGTACGAGCAGTACTTC | CASSLVSAGAGYEQYF
once | TRBJ2-3 | NA | TRBV6-5 | TGTGCCAGCATAAGTCAGGGACTTACGCAGTATTTT | CASISQGLTQYF
NA | TRBJ2-7 | TRBD1 | TRBV7-2 | TGTGCCAGCAGACAGGGGACCTCCTACGAGCAGTACTTC | CASRQGTSYEQYF
NA | TRBJ1-5 | NA | TRBV19 | TGTGCCAGTAGCGCTCCCAGGAATAGCAATCAGCCCCAGCATTTT | CASSAPRNSNQPQHF
NA | TRBJ1-4 | NA | TRBV5-1 | TGCGCCAGCAGCTTGGGTCCGTCTAATGAAAAACTGTTTTTT | CASSLGPSNEKLFF
NA | TRBJ2-7 | NA | TRBV6-5 | TGTGCCAGCAGTTACTCGATGGCCAGGGGCTACGAGCAGTACTTC | CASSYSMARGYEQYF
NA | TRBJ1-2 | NA | TRBV2 | TGTGCCAGCAGCGCCTCAGGGAACTATGGCTACACCTTC | CASSASGNYGYTF
once | TRBJ1-1 | NA | TRBV27 | TGTGCCAGCAGTTCGGTGAACACTGAAGCTTTCTTT | CASSSVNTEAFF
NA | TRBJ1-5 | TRBD1 | TRBV29-1 | TGCAGCGTCCTTTGGACAGGGAGCAATCAGCCCCAGCATTTT | CSVLWTGSNQPQHF
NA | TRBJ2-3 | TRBD2 | TRBV11-3 | TGTGCCAGCAGCCCCGGGACTAGCGGGGCTAGCACAGATACGCAGTATTTT | CASSPGTSGASTDTQYF
NA | TRBJ1-2 | NA | TRBV2 | TGTGCCAGCAGTGATGGGGCAGGGGACTATGGCTACACCTTC | CASSDGAGDYGYTF
NA | TRBJ1-1 | NA | TRBV2 | TGTGCCAGCAGTGAAGAGGGCAGGGGACGGACTGAAGCTTTCTTT | CASSEEGRGRTEAFF
NA | TRBJ2-5 | TRBD1 | TRBV5-4 | TGTGCCAGCAGCTTGAAGGGGGCGGGTCAAGAGACCCAGTACTTC | CASSLKGAGQETQYF
NA | TRBJ1-6 | NA | TRBV10-2 | TGCGCCAGCAGTGAGTCGGGGGGGTATTCACCCCTCCACTTT | CASSESGGYSPLHF
NA | TRBJ1-5 | TRBD1 | TRBV30 | TGTGCCTGGAGTGGAAGACAGGGATTAGGGCCCCAGCATTTT | CAWSGRQGLGPQHF
NA | TRBJ2-2 | NA | TRBV7-9 | TGTGCCAGCAGCTTGGGCCTCGGCGGGGAGCTGTTTTTT | CASSLGLGGELFF
NA | TRBJ1-4 | NA | TRBV12-3/TRBV12-4 | TGTGCCAGCAGGGGGGGGGATGAAAAACTGTTTTTT | CASRGGDEKLFF
NA | TRBJ2-2 | NA | TRBV9 | TGTGCCAGCAGCGTAGATGGGGGCGCTCACACCGGGGAGCTGTTTTTT | CASSVDGGAHTGELFF
NA | TRBJ1-5 | TRBD1 | TRBV2 | TGTGCCGGTTGGACAGGGTTTATCGATCAGCCCCAGCATTTT | CAGWTGFIDQPQHF
NA | TRBJ1-6 | TRBD1 | TRBV7-2 | TGTGCCAGCAGCTTAGATAGGACAGGATATAATTCACCCCTCCACTTT | CASSLDRTGYNSPLHF
NA | TRBJ2-7 | TRBD2 | TRBV19 | TGTGCCAGTAGTATAGCGGGGGGATCCTACGAGCAGTACTTC | CASSIAGGSYEQYF
NA | TRBJ2-7 | TRBD2 | TRBV11-3 | TGTGCCAGCAGCCAGAGCGGGAACTCCTACGAGCAGTACTTC | CASSQSGNSYEQYF
NA | TRBJ2-3 | TRBD2 | TRBV7-9 | TGTGCCAGCAGCTTAGTTGGCGGGGGTAGCACAGATACGCAGTATTTT | CASSLVGGGSTDTQYF
NA | TRBJ2-2 | NA | TRBV4-1 | TGCGCCAGCAGCCAAGATACCGGGGCGAACACCGGGGAGCTGTTTTTT | CASSQDTGANTGELFF
NA | TRBJ2-1 | TRBD1 | TRBV5-1 | TGCGCCAGCAGCTTGGGCGGGACAGGATACAATGAGCAGTTCTTC | CASSLGGTGYNEQFF
NA | TRBJ2-7 | NA | TRBV6-6 | TGTGCCAGCAGTTACAGGGCGGGCCTACCGACGGAGTACTTC | CASSYRAGLPTEYF
NA | TRBJ2-1 | NA | TRBV9 | TGTGCCAGCAGCGTATTTTTGGGGGGTTACAATGAGCAGTTCTTC | CASSVFLGGYNEQFF
NA | TRBJ2-2 | TRBD1 | TRBV19 | TGTGCCAGTAGTTCTTCCCGGGACAGGGGGGCGAACACCGGGGAGCTGTTTTTT | CASSSSRDRGANTGELFF
few | TRBJ1-5 | NA | TRBV10-3 | TGTGCCATCAGTGAGTCGGGGACACGCAATCAGCCCCAGCATTTT | CAISESGTRNQPQHF
NA | TRBJ2-2 | NA | TRBV19 | TGTGCCAGTAGGGGCCCGAACACCGGGGAGCTGTTTTTT | CASRGPNTGELFF
NA | TRBJ2-3 | NA | TRBV4-1 | TGCGCCAGCAGCCAAGAAGCCAGGATAGAGTCTAGCACAGATACGCAGTATTTT | CASSQEARIESSTDTQYF
NA | TRBJ1-2 | TRBD1 | TRBV4-1 | TGCGCCAGCAGCCAAGGGGACAGCTATGGCTACACCTTC | CASSQGDSYGYTF
once | TRBJ1-4 | NA | TRBV30 | TGTGCCTGGACCCCGGTTGGTTTAGGAGCTAATGAAAAACTGTTTTTT | CAWTPVGLGANEKLFF
NA | TRBJ1-5 | TRBD1 | TRBV4-2 | TGTGCCAGCAGCCAAGAGACAGGGAATAGCAATCAGCCCCAGCATTTT | CASSQETGNSNQPQHF
NA | TRBJ2-5 | TRBD1 | TRBV19 | TGTGCCAGTAGTACCACAGGGGATCGGGGGACCCAGTACTTC | CASSTTGDRGTQYF
NA | TRBJ1-1 | NA | TRBV18 | TGTGCCAGCTCACCGGACTCTGGCACTGAAGCTTTCTTT | CASSPDSGTEAFF
NA | TRBJ1-3 | NA | TRBV15 | TGTGCCACCAGCAGACGGTCCGTCGGGGGGTCTGGAAACACCATATATTTT | CATSRRSVGGSGNTIYF